The 16 T cell receptor beta chains below come from one sample, sequenced in a study of blood T cell repertoires in COVID-19. Sequencing used immunoSEQ multiplex PCR; TCRdb keeps in-frame clones, though not all of them. The top ten hold more than 0.7% of the sample, which has over 200,000 clones, 92% seen once. Source material: peripheral blood. Every receptor here comes from a man aged 55-75 years with COVID-19, enrolled during active disease.

In DNA, the CDR3 is TGTGCCAGCAGCGAAGGACAGGGCCTTAATCAGCCCCAGCATTTT. Translating it yields CASSEGQGLNQPQHF. The V gene is TRBV21-1, the J gene TRBJ1-5; no DNA check was done on the table's D call, TRBD1. TRBV21-1 counts as a pseudogene. The CDR3 has 15 residues.

The rearrangement links TRBV20-1 to TRBJ1-2; 7 bases agree with TRBD1. Germline-derived CDR1 and CDR2 are DFQATT and SNEGSKA (reference sequence). With 3 bases clipped from V and 4 bases from J, the junction kept 8 bases outside the gene matches. CDR3 size: 14 residues. The CDR3 sequence is CSASLTGSLYGYTF. The CDR3 DNA reads as TGCAGTGCTAGTTTGACAGGGTCGCTCTATGGCTACACCTTC.

This chain connects TRBV5-4 to TRBJ1-2; tentative D call: TRBD1 (5 bases). The ends were cut back, 0 bases at V and 4 bases at J, with 13 bases in the middle. The CDR3 runs to 15 residues. Germline V gene data show CDR1 as SGHNT and CDR2 as YYREEE (reference sequence). CDR3 in amino acids: CASSLDGGISYGYTF. The CDR3 DNA is TGTGCCAGCAGCTTGGATGGGGGGATTAGCTATGGCTACACCTTC.

This sequence joins TRBV27 and TRBJ1-2, with 9 bases aligning to TRBD1. From germline, CDR1 is MNHEY and CDR2 SMNVEV (reference sequence). Trimming took 7 bases from V and 0 from J; bases not matched to a gene: 6. CDR3 length equals 15 residues. This CDR3 is CASKGTGNTNYGYTF. In DNA, the CDR3 is TGTGCCAGCAAAGGGACAGGGAATACTAACTATGGCTACACCTTC.

The rearrangement links TRBV6-6 to TRBJ1-5; D not certain. CDR3 length: 12 residues. CDR1 is MNHNY and CDR2 is SVGAGI in the germline V gene (reference sequence). Trimming took 2 bases from V and 5 from J, leaving 4 bases between them. The CDR3 coding sequence is TGTGCCAGCAGTTACCCCGATCAGCCCCAGCATTTT. Protein sequence: CASSYPDQPQHF.

Here the CDR3 reads CASSSPGSNTIYF. The CDR3 coding sequence is TGTGCCAGTAGTTCCCCGGGATCAAACACCATATATTTT. The genes are TRBV19 and TRBJ1-3, with no clear D. Germline lookup yields CDR1 LNHDA and CDR2 SQIVND (reference sequence). There are 13 residues in the CDR3. The V end lost 5 bases, the J end lost 6 bases, and 11 bases lay between the germline ends.

The gene calls are TRBV9 and TRBJ2-1; D possibly corresponds to TRBD1 (5 bases). The V gene lost 1 base and the J gene lost 8 bases, with 7 bases spanning the gap. The CDR3 totals 12 residues. From germline, CDR1 is SGDLS and CDR2 YYNGEE. CDR3 region: CASSVQGYEQFF. CDR3 sequence (DNA): TGTGCCAGCAGCGTACAGGGTTATGAGCAGTTCTTC.

The chain uses TRBV18 and TRBJ2-7, with a tentative D call TRBD1 (6 bases). Trimming took 2 bases from V and 6 from J, leaving 17 bases between them. Per the germline V gene, CDR1 is KGHSH and CDR2 is LQKENI. The CDR3 spans 15 residues. The CDR3 loop reads CASSPEQGKPVEQYF. CDR3 DNA sequence: TGTGCCAGCTCACCAGAGCAGGGGAAACCCGTCGAGCAGTACTTC. The full variable domain, rest sourced from reference TRBV18 and TRBJ2-7, is NAGVMQNPRHLVRRRGQEARLRCSPMKGHSHVYWYRQLPEEGLKFMVYLQKENIIDESGMPKERFSAEFPKEGPSILRIQQVVRGDSAAYFCASSPEQGKPVEQYFGPGTRLTVT.

Worth noting for this clone: One junction end disagrees with the germline gene, perhaps due to a read error. The chain joins TRBV7-7 to TRBJ2-1; 9 nucleotides agree with TRBD2. Germline lookup yields CDR1 SSHAT and CDR2 FNYEAQ (reference sequence). This CDR3 comprises 20 residues. CDR3 nucleotide sequence: TGTGCTAGCAGCTTAGCGACCGGACTAGCGTCAAGGAGCTCCTACAATGAGCAGTTCTTC. It encodes CASSLATGLASRSSYNEQFF.

V gene TRBV19 combines with J gene TRBJ2-1; weak D call: TRBD2 (6 bases). Trimming took off 10 bases at V and 2 bases at J, with 12 bases between the two ends. From germline, CDR1 is LNHDA and CDR2 SQIVND (reference sequence). CDR3 size: 13 residues. The CDR3 nucleotides read TGTGCCACCCGATGGAGGGCCTACAATGAGCAGTTCTTC. This sequence encodes CATRWRAYNEQFF. The variable domain in full, completed from reference TRBV19 and TRBJ2-1, reads DGGITQSPKYLFRKEGQNVTLSCEQNLNHDAMYWYRQDPGQGLRLIYYSQIVNDFQKGDIAEGYSVSREKKESFPLTVTSAQKNPTAFYLCATRWRAYNEQFFGPGTRLTVL.

The rearrangement links TRBV24-1 to TRBJ1-1; no clear D gene. The CDR3 covers 14 residues. V lost 9 bases to trimming and J lost 1 base, with 14 bases between them. The germline CDR1 and CDR2 sequences are KGHDR and SFDVKD. The CDR3: CATRGSGRNTEAFF. In nucleotides, the CDR3 is TGTGCCACCCGAGGATCCGGGAGGAACACTGAAGCTTTCTTT.

J is TRBJ1-5 and V is TRBV19; D ambiguous. Trimming took off 5 bases at V and 6 bases at J, with 17 bases between the two ends. The CDR3 is made up of 15 amino acids. Per the germline V gene, CDR1 is LNHDA and CDR2 is SQIVND (reference sequence). CDR3 amino acids: CASSAPRESSQPQHF. CDR3 nucleotide sequence: TGTGCCAGTAGTGCTCCTCGGGAGTCGAGTCAGCCCCAGCATTTT.

The chain couples TRBV15 to TRBJ1-2; the match to TRBD1 covers 9 bases. This CDR3 region has 16 residues. Germline CDR1 reads LNHNV; CDR2 reads YYDKDF (reference sequence). Trimming took 4 bases from V and 7 from J; bases not matched to a gene: 13. DNA of the CDR3: TGTGCCACCAGCACCCCCCTCGGACAGGGGATGGGTGGCTACACCTTC. This encodes CATSTPLGQGMGGYTF.

The gene calls are TRBV5-1 and TRBJ2-5; 7 nucleotides match TRBD1. The V segment lost 4 bases and the J segment 1 base; nucleotides outside the gene matches: 4. This CDR3 spans 14 amino acids. Germline-derived CDR1 and CDR2 are SGHRS and YFSETQ. CDR3 DNA sequence: TGCGCCAGCAGCCCGGGGACAGCCCAAGAGACCCAGTACTTC. Protein product: CASSPGTAQETQYF.

This chain uses TRBV21-1 with TRBJ2-7; the table gives TRBD1 as D, unverified against the DNA. TRBV21-1 has pseudogene status. CDR3 length equals 15 residues. As DNA, the CDR3 is TGTGCCAGCAGCCGACAGGGTGGTGCGGTCTACGAGCAGTACTTC. This gives the protein CASSRQGGAVYEQYF.

The J gene is TRBJ1-2, the V gene TRBV30; D call uncertain. The CDR3 spans 15 residues. V was shortened by 4 bases and J by 8 bases, with 23 bases between the two germline ends. Germline V gene data show CDR1 as GTSNPN and CDR2 as SVGIG (reference sequence). The CDR3 spells CAWNLEVERSEGYTF. DNA for the CDR3: TGTGCCTGGAACCTAGAGGTAGAACGGTCGGAGGGCTACACCTTC.